A selection of T cell receptor beta chains follows, all from one sample in a study of regulatory T cells in long-lasting Graves disease. TCRdb analysed the multiplex PCR reads with MiXCR anew, one entry per CDR3 protein. This repertoire shows approximately 440,000 distinct CDR3 sequences, around 22% found once; its top ten account for approximately 26%. Sequencing used peripheral blood mononuclear cells (PBMCs), obtained when the disease was refractory, from a patient treated with antithyroid drugs. These receptors were taken from a female donor with Graves disease. CDR3s include the opening cysteine and the closing phenylalanine or tryptophan. Fields, in order: V gene, clone size, J gene, D gene, CDR3 DNA, CDR3 protein. The D gene is left open where the match is weak. The size field is filled for only some rows; it gives once, few, many or a size class.

v_gene: TRBV12-3/TRBV12-4; abundance: many; j_gene: TRBJ2-7; d_gene: .; CDR3nt: TGTGCCAGCAGTCGCTCCAGGTACGAGCAGTACTTC; CDR3aa: CASSRSRYEQYF
v_gene: TRBV19; abundance: few; j_gene: TRBJ2-2; d_gene: TRBD2; CDR3nt: TGTGCCAGTAGTACAAGCGGGAGGGCATCCGGGGAGCTGTTTTTT; CDR3aa: CASSTSGRASGELFF
v_gene: TRBV28; abundance: once; j_gene: TRBJ2-7; d_gene: .; CDR3nt: TGTGCCAGCAGTTTTGGTTCGGCCGAGCAGTACTTC; CDR3aa: CASSFGSAEQYF
v_gene: TRBV7-9; abundance: .; j_gene: TRBJ1-2; d_gene: TRBD1; CDR3nt: TGTGCCAGCAGCCTCTCGGACCGGGACAGGGATGGCTACACCTTC; CDR3aa: CASSLSDRDRDGYTF
v_gene: TRBV27; abundance: many; j_gene: TRBJ2-7; d_gene: TRBD1; CDR3nt: TGTGCCAGCAGTGTCGGGACAGGCGGATTTTACGAGCAGTACTTC; CDR3aa: CASSVGTGGFYEQYF
v_gene: TRBV2; abundance: many; j_gene: TRBJ1-1; d_gene: TRBD1; CDR3nt: TGTGCCACCCAGGGAGAAGGGGGCGCGGGGACTGAAGCTTTCTTT; CDR3aa: CATQGEGGAGTEAFF
v_gene: TRBV18; abundance: many; j_gene: TRBJ1-1; d_gene: TRBD1; CDR3nt: TGTGCCAGCTCACCGGCGACAGGGAGGAACACTGAAGCTTTCTTT; CDR3aa: CASSPATGRNTEAFF
v_gene: TRBV6-2/TRBV6-3; abundance: .; j_gene: TRBJ2-7; d_gene: .; CDR3nt: TGTGCCAGTTCGCCGACCTCCCCTTCCTACGAGCAGTACTTC; CDR3aa: CASSPTSPSYEQYF
v_gene: TRBV6-1; abundance: many; j_gene: TRBJ2-5; d_gene: .; CDR3nt: TGTGCCAGCAGTGAACGCGGGTTGCGACAAGAGACCCAGTACTTC; CDR3aa: CASSERGLRQETQYF
v_gene: TRBV19; abundance: .; j_gene: TRBJ2-5; d_gene: TRBD1; CDR3nt: TGTGCCAGTAGTATCCAGACAGGGGAGGAAGAGACCCAGTACTTC; CDR3aa: CASSIQTGEEETQYF
v_gene: TRBV11-3; abundance: few; j_gene: TRBJ2-1; d_gene: .; CDR3nt: TGTGCCAGCAGCTTAGGTAGGAGGGCCGAGGATGAGCAGTTCTTC; CDR3aa: CASSLGRRAEDEQFF
v_gene: TRBV6-5; abundance: once; j_gene: TRBJ2-1; d_gene: TRBD2; CDR3nt: TGTGCCAGCAGTCCCCCGACTAGCGGGGGCCCAAATGAGCAGTTCTTC; CDR3aa: CASSPPTSGGPNEQFF
v_gene: TRBV9; abundance: few; j_gene: TRBJ1-2; d_gene: .; CDR3nt: TGTGCCAGCAGCTCCGGGGGCGTCTATGGCTACACCTTC; CDR3aa: CASSSGGVYGYTF
v_gene: TRBV6-5; abundance: few; j_gene: TRBJ2-5; d_gene: .; CDR3nt: TGTGCCAGCAGTTACTCGGGACCCCACGCAGGTGGGACCCAGTACTTC; CDR3aa: CASSYSGPHAGGTQYF
v_gene: TRBV7-9; abundance: .; j_gene: TRBJ2-2; d_gene: TRBD1; CDR3nt: TGTGCCAGCAGCTCGTATGGGACAGCGAACACCGGGGAGCTGTTTTTT; CDR3aa: CASSSYGTANTGELFF
v_gene: TRBV12-3/TRBV12-4; abundance: many; j_gene: TRBJ1-3; d_gene: .; CDR3nt: TGTGCCAGCACCCCTTCCAGGTTACTTGGAGGAAACACCATATATTTT; CDR3aa: CASTPSRLLGGNTIYF
v_gene: TRBV28; abundance: many; j_gene: TRBJ2-5; d_gene: .; CDR3nt: TGTGCCAGCAGTTCCCCCGAGCAAGAGACCCAGTACTTC; CDR3aa: CASSSPEQETQYF
v_gene: TRBV19; abundance: many; j_gene: TRBJ2-5; d_gene: .; CDR3nt: TGTGCCAGTAGTATACGGCAGGGCGGAAAAGAGACCCAGTACTTC; CDR3aa: CASSIRQGGKETQYF
v_gene: TRBV7-2; abundance: few; j_gene: TRBJ1-4; d_gene: .; CDR3nt: TGTGCCAGCAGCCTAGCTAGGTTGCGGTCCACTAATGAAAAACTGTTTTTT; CDR3aa: CASSLARLRSTNEKLFF
v_gene: TRBV28; abundance: many; j_gene: TRBJ2-7; d_gene: TRBD2; CDR3nt: TGTGCCAGCAGTTTGGGGACCGGGACTAGCGGGAGGGCCAAGTCCTACGAGCAGTACTTC; CDR3aa: CASSLGTGTSGRAKSYEQYF
v_gene: TRBV20-1; abundance: few; j_gene: TRBJ1-2; d_gene: TRBD1; CDR3nt: TGCAGTGCTAGAGGGGGGACAGGCGACTATGGCTACACCTTC; CDR3aa: CSARGGTGDYGYTF
v_gene: TRBV4-3; abundance: once; j_gene: TRBJ2-7; d_gene: .; CDR3nt: TGCGCCAGCAGCCAAGATTTAAGTAGCTACGAGCAGTACTTC; CDR3aa: CASSQDLSSYEQYF
v_gene: TRBV30; abundance: .; j_gene: TRBJ1-5; d_gene: TRBD1; CDR3nt: TGTGCCTGGAGCCGACAGGGGAGACAGCCCCAGCATTTT; CDR3aa: CAWSRQGRQPQHF
v_gene: TRBV7-9; abundance: .; j_gene: TRBJ2-7; d_gene: TRBD1; CDR3nt: TGTGCCAGCGGCCTCACAGGGGGTCAAGACGAGCAGTACTTC; CDR3aa: CASGLTGGQDEQYF
v_gene: TRBV28; abundance: many; j_gene: TRBJ1-1; d_gene: .; CDR3nt: TGTGCCAGCGGGCAGAACACTGAAGCTTTCTTT; CDR3aa: CASGQNTEAFF
v_gene: TRBV7-2; abundance: .; j_gene: TRBJ2-5; d_gene: .; CDR3nt: TGTGCCAGCAGCCGTACAGGGCTGGCTGAAGAGACCCAGTACTTC; CDR3aa: CASSRTGLAEETQYF
v_gene: TRBV19; abundance: .; j_gene: TRBJ1-2; d_gene: TRBD1; CDR3nt: TGTGCCAGTAAGAGGGACAGGGGGCCGGGGAACTATGGCTACACCTTC; CDR3aa: CASKRDRGPGNYGYTF
v_gene: TRBV2; abundance: .; j_gene: TRBJ2-2; d_gene: TRBD2; CDR3nt: TGTGCCAGCAGATTAGCGGGAGGGCCTACCGGGGGGCTGTTTTTT; CDR3aa: CASRLAGGPTGGLFF
v_gene: TRBV7-2; abundance: few; j_gene: TRBJ2-7; d_gene: TRBD2; CDR3nt: TGTGCCAGCAGCTTAGCGGGGAGGGTTGGGGGATACGAGCAGTACTTC; CDR3aa: CASSLAGRVGGYEQYF
v_gene: TRBV7-9; abundance: few; j_gene: TRBJ2-7; d_gene: TRBD1; CDR3nt: TGTGCCAGCCGCTCGACAGGGCCGAAGAACGAGCAGTACTTC; CDR3aa: CASRSTGPKNEQYF
v_gene: TRBV7-8; abundance: many; j_gene: TRBJ2-5; d_gene: .; CDR3nt: TGTGCCAGCAGCTTCTATGCCGGTAGCGGAGAGACCCAGTACTTC; CDR3aa: CASSFYAGSGETQYF
v_gene: TRBV7-2; abundance: .; j_gene: TRBJ2-7; d_gene: .; CDR3nt: TGTGCCAGCAGCTTAGTTGGGTACTACGAGCAGTACTTC; CDR3aa: CASSLVGYYEQYF
v_gene: TRBV20-1; abundance: few; j_gene: TRBJ1-2; d_gene: .; CDR3nt: TGCAGTGCACCACAGGGTAACTATGGCTACACCTTC; CDR3aa: CSAPQGNYGYTF
v_gene: TRBV3-1; abundance: .; j_gene: TRBJ1-2; d_gene: .; CDR3nt: TGTGCCAGCAGCCAAGAGCGGGGAAGCTACACCTTC; CDR3aa: CASSQERGSYTF
v_gene: TRBV20-1; abundance: .; j_gene: TRBJ2-7; d_gene: TRBD2; CDR3nt: TGCAGTGCTAGAGGGACTAGCGGGGCCCTGAGGTTCTACGAGCAGTACTTC; CDR3aa: CSARGTSGALRFYEQYF
v_gene: TRBV19; abundance: .; j_gene: TRBJ2-1; d_gene: TRBD2; CDR3nt: TGTGCCAGTAGTCAGGCGGGAGCCCCCTACAATGAGCAGTTCTTC; CDR3aa: CASSQAGAPYNEQFF
v_gene: TRBV5-1; abundance: .; j_gene: TRBJ2-7; d_gene: .; CDR3nt: TGCGCCAGCAGCTTGGGATCGGGACTCCTTGCCTACGAGCAGTACTTC; CDR3aa: CASSLGSGLLAYEQYF
v_gene: TRBV7-9; abundance: .; j_gene: TRBJ2-1; d_gene: .; CDR3nt: TGTGCCAGCAGCTTACGGGCGAACAATGAGCAGTTCTTC; CDR3aa: CASSLRANNEQFF
v_gene: TRBV28; abundance: many; j_gene: TRBJ1-4; d_gene: .; CDR3nt: TGTGCCAGCAGTTTTACGGCGGGAGTATGGGGTAATGAAAAACTGTTTTTT; CDR3aa: CASSFTAGVWGNEKLFF
v_gene: TRBV27; abundance: .; j_gene: TRBJ2-7; d_gene: TRBD1; CDR3nt: TGTGCCAGCAGTCCGGTGCCCGGGACAGTGCCCTACGAGCAGTACTTC; CDR3aa: CASSPVPGTVPYEQYF
v_gene: TRBV28; abundance: many; j_gene: TRBJ2-7; d_gene: .; CDR3nt: TGTGCCAGCAGTTTATCTGGCTCGTGGACGGTCGCTAACGAGCAGTACTTC; CDR3aa: CASSLSGSWTVANEQYF
v_gene: TRBV28; abundance: few; j_gene: TRBJ2-7; d_gene: .; CDR3nt: TGTGCCAGCAGCTTGGGGTCTGGGGACGAGCAGTACTTC; CDR3aa: CASSLGSGDEQYF
v_gene: TRBV18; abundance: once; j_gene: TRBJ2-3; d_gene: .; CDR3nt: TGTGCCAGCTCACCGTCTGCAGATACGCAGTATTTT; CDR3aa: CASSPSADTQYF
v_gene: TRBV5-1; abundance: .; j_gene: TRBJ1-4; d_gene: .; CDR3nt: TGCGCCAGCAGCCCGACGGGACTGACTAATGAAAAACTGTTTTTT; CDR3aa: CASSPTGLTNEKLFF
v_gene: TRBV3-1; abundance: many; j_gene: TRBJ2-7; d_gene: TRBD2; CDR3nt: TGTGCCAGCAGCCAAACGACTAGCGGGGCCTACGAGCAGTACTTC; CDR3aa: CASSQTTSGAYEQYF
v_gene: TRBV9; abundance: few; j_gene: TRBJ2-5; d_gene: .; CDR3nt: TGTGCCAGCAGCGTAGGGTTGGGACCCCGGCGGGAGACCCAGTACTTC; CDR3aa: CASSVGLGPRRETQYF
v_gene: TRBV20-1; abundance: many; j_gene: TRBJ2-7; d_gene: .; CDR3nt: TGCAGTGCTAGAGGGATAGTTTTAGGGTCCGAGCAGTACTTC; CDR3aa: CSARGIVLGSEQYF
v_gene: TRBV6-1; abundance: few; j_gene: TRBJ1-5; d_gene: .; CDR3nt: TGTGCCAGCAGCGACCTCAGGGGCCGGCCCCAGCATTTT; CDR3aa: CASSDLRGRPQHF